This entry lists 27 T cell receptor beta chains sequenced from one sample in a study of follicular helper T cells after annual influenza vaccination. Time point noted: 2014-2015 season, pre-vaccination. Clones were read by immunoSEQ multiplex PCR, and TCRdb kept only the in-frame ones, dropping some. The table records more than 10,000 clones, roughly 77% of them present only once. The input for sequencing was CXCR5- memory CD4+ T cells sorted from blood, taken on the day of influenza vaccination. The receptors originated from an adult who received the influenza vaccine.

The chain couples TRBV5-4 to TRBJ2-1; 9 bases fit TRBD2. The ends lost 4 bases at V and 4 bases at J; junction bases unmatched: 12. The germline V gene encodes CDR1 SGHNT and CDR2 YYREEE (reference sequence). The CDR3 loop spans 17 amino acids. CDR3 bases: TGTGCCAGCAGCCAGCCGTTGCGGGGGGGCTCTTACAATGAGCAGTTCTTC. It specifies CASSQPLRGGSYNEQFF.

The rearrangement uses TRBV5-6 and TRBJ2-5, with 7 bases that match TRBD1. This CDR3 is 14 amino acids long. The V segment lost 4 bases and the J segment 0 bases; nucleotides outside the gene matches: 3. In germline, CDR1 is SGHDT, CDR2 YYEEEE. CDR3 coding DNA: TGTGCCAGCAGCACGGGACAGAACCAAGAGACCCAGTACTTC. Protein: CASSTGQNQETQYF.

The chain links TRBV14 to TRBJ2-3, with D perhaps TRBD1 (5 bases). The CDR3 is made up of 15 amino acids. V was pared by 1 base and J by 3 bases, with 11 bases between. Per the germline V gene, CDR1 is SGHDN and CDR2 is FVKESK. CDR3 protein: CASSQVRQGTDTQYF. DNA for the CDR3: TGTGCCAGCAGCCAAGTACGGCAGGGAACAGATACGCAGTATTTT. Full variable domain (remainder filled in from reference TRBV14 and TRBJ2-3): EAGVTQFPSHSVIEKGQTVTLRCDPISGHDNLYWYRRVMGKEIKFLLHFVKESKQDESGMPNNRFLAERTGGTYSTLKVQPAELEDSGVYFCASSQVRQGTDTQYFGPGTRLTVL.

The chain links TRBV4-3 to TRBJ1-2, with 9 bases identical to TRBD1. The CDR3 runs 15 residues. From germline, CDR1 is LGHNA and CDR2 YSLEER. V shed 1 base, J shed 8 bases, and the junction held 8 bases outside the gene matches. CDR3 nucleotides: TGCGCCAGCAGCCAAGCGGTGGACAGGGGATACGGCTACACCTTC. This codes for CASSQAVDRGYGYTF.

Points on this clone: This sample includes further DNA sequences coding for the same CDR3. The CDR3 DNA follows: TGTGCCAGCAGGCCGGGACTAGCGGGATACGAGCAGTACTTC. Its protein is CASRPGLAGYEQYF. This chain connects TRBV2 to TRBJ2-7, with 13 bases fitting TRBD2. J gave up 4 bases and V 6 bases, and 3 bases lay outside the gene matches. Germline loops: CDR1 SNHLY, CDR2 FYNNEI. The CDR3 runs to 14 residues.

The V gene is TRBV6-5, the J gene TRBJ1-2; possibly TRBD1 for D (6 bases). The CDR3 runs to 14 residues. V was pared by 0 bases and J by 2 bases, with 7 bases between. The germline V gene has CDR1 MNHEY and CDR2 SVGAGI. CDR3: CASSYSGTNYGYTF. The CDR3 nucleotides are TGTGCCAGCAGTTACTCGGGGACAAACTATGGCTACACCTTC.

The chain carries TRBV11-2 and TRBJ1-5; 8 positions agree with TRBD1. This CDR3 contains 16 residues. CDR1 and CDR2 from the germline V gene are SGHAT and FQNNGV. With 5 bases clipped from V and 0 bases from J, the junction kept 6 bases outside the gene matches. DNA of the CDR3: TGTGCCAGCAGCACGCCGGACAGGGATAGCAATCAGCCCCAGCATTTT. It encodes CASSTPDRDSNQPQHF.

This chain links TRBV6-1 with TRBJ2-7; 7 nucleotides align to TRBD1. The CDR3 length is 12 residues. Unmatched junction bases numbered 3, after V lost 6 bases and J lost 4 bases. Germline V gene data show CDR1 as MNHNS and CDR2 as SASEGT. For the CDR3, the DNA is TGTGCCAGCAGAGGGGACAGATACGAGCAGTACTTC. It is translated as CASRGDRYEQYF.

The chain joins TRBV7-8 to TRBJ1-5; perhaps TRBD1 as D (5 bases). CDR1 SGHVS and CDR2 FQNEAQ come from the germline V gene. This CDR3 has 15 amino acids. Trimming stripped 3 bases from V and 4 bases from J, with 13 bases between. CDR3 DNA sequence: TGTGCCAGCAGCTTGGGATTGGGGGAGAATCAGCCCCAGCATTTT. Its protein product is CASSLGLGENQPQHF.

The V call is TRBV30, the J call TRBJ1-4; 7 bases match TRBD1. J gave up 5 bases and V 2 bases, and 8 bases lay outside the gene matches. The length of the CDR3 is 15 residues. Per the germline V gene, CDR1 is GTSNPN and CDR2 is SVGIG (reference sequence). CDR3 DNA: TGTGCCTGGAGTCGCCGGGACAGCACGAATGAAAAACTGTTTTTT. Protein: CAWSRRDSTNEKLFF.

The chain links TRBV5-1 to TRBJ2-2; D unclear. The CDR3 loop spans 15 amino acids. The germline CDR1 and CDR2 sequences are SGHRS and YFSETQ. Trimming shortened V by 2 bases and J by 1 base, and 9 bases separated the two germline ends. This CDR3 reads CASSLSPLNTGELFF. The CDR3 DNA reads TGCGCCAGCAGCTTATCGCCTTTGAACACCGGGGAGCTGTTTTTT.

The chain carries TRBV7-9 and TRBJ1-1; D gene unclear. Germline V gives CDR1 SEHNR, CDR2 FQNEAQ (reference sequence). The CDR3 has 13 amino acids. Trimming stripped 0 bases from V and 8 bases from J, with 10 bases between. The CDR3 protein is CASSLAGEVEAFF. CDR3 DNA: TGTGCCAGCAGCTTAGCCGGGGAGGTGGAAGCTTTCTTT.

This chain joins TRBV4-3 and TRBJ2-3, with D tentatively TRBD1 (5 bases). CDR1 and CDR2 (germline): LGHNA, YSLEER. V lost 0 bases and J 6 bases, leaving 19 bases between the germline ends. This CDR3 has 17 amino acids. CDR3 loop: CASSQEGKPGKGDTQYF. The CDR3 coding sequence is TGCGCCAGCAGCCAAGAGGGCAAGCCAGGGAAAGGGGATACGCAGTATTTT.

The chain combines TRBV5-6 with TRBJ2-2; no reliable D call. From germline, CDR1 is SGHDT and CDR2 YYEEEE. The length of the CDR3 is 15 residues. The V end was cut by 2 bases, the J end by 0 bases, with 8 bases between. The CDR3 is CASSFVAANTGELFF. CDR3 bases: TGTGCCAGCAGCTTCGTCGCAGCGAACACCGGGGAGCTGTTTTTT.

This clone showed up just once. The chain is built from TRBV28 and TRBJ1-2; D is ambiguous. The CDR3 covers 17 residues. The V end lost 1 base, the J end lost 2 bases, and 17 bases lay between the germline ends. In germline, CDR1 is MDHEN, CDR2 SYDVKM. CDR3 sequence reads: CASSLFGKVGRNYGYTF. The CDR3 nucleotides are TGTGCCAGCAGTTTATTTGGCAAGGTGGGCAGGAACTATGGCTACACCTTC.

This clone occurred a few times. The chain couples TRBV27 to TRBJ2-7, with 9 bases that match TRBD1. CDR3 length equals 15 residues. V lost 5 bases, J lost 3 bases, and 8 bases stayed unmatched. Looked up from germline, CDR1 is MNHEY and CDR2 is SMNVEV (reference sequence). Written as DNA, the CDR3 is TGTGCCAGCAGTATAACCGGGACAGGGAACTACGAGCAGTACTTC. Amino acid sequence: CASSITGTGNYEQYF.

The chain joins TRBV4-1 to TRBJ2-1; TRBD2 matches at 9 bases. From germline, CDR1 is MGHRA and CDR2 YSYEKL. V shed 3 bases, J shed 0 bases, and the junction held 6 bases outside the gene matches. The CDR3 runs 17 residues. CDR3 in amino acids: CASSQVLSGSSYNEQFF. The CDR3 coding sequence is TGCGCCAGCAGCCAGGTCCTTAGCGGGAGCTCCTACAATGAGCAGTTCTTC.

The rearrangement links TRBV10-3 to TRBJ2-7; D is undetermined. From germline, CDR1 is ENHRY and CDR2 SYGVKD. The CDR3 length is 12 residues. V was clipped by 4 bases and J by 5 bases, with 9 bases between them. CDR3 in DNA: TGTGCCATCAGTGTGTTGGGCCACGAGCAGTACTTC. It encodes CAISVLGHEQYF.

This clone was found once. The rearrangement links TRBV27 to TRBJ2-3; 12 nucleotides agree with TRBD1. CDR3 length: 18 residues. Losses at the gene ends were 6 bases for V and 1 base for J; bases not matched to a gene: 11. Germline values: CDR1 MNHEY, CDR2 SMNVEV (reference sequence). For the CDR3, the DNA is TGTGCCAGCAGGGCCGGGACAGGGGGCGTCTTTGGCACAGATACGCAGTATTTT. Translating gives CASRAGTGGVFGTDTQYF.

A remark on this clone: Germline and junction disagree at one end, which may indicate a read error. Other DNA sequences in this specimen translate into the identical CDR3. The chain employs TRBV28 and TRBJ1-4, with 8 bases fitting TRBD1. Germline CDR1 MDHEN, CDR2 SYDVKM. CDR3 length equals 14 residues. CDR3 sequence: CASSLDRGREKLFF. The CDR3 DNA sequence: TGTGCCAGCAGTTTAGACAGGGGCAGAGAAAAACTGTTTTTC.

The CDR3 nucleotides are TGTGCCAGCAGTGCGACTAGCGGAACAGATACGCAGTATTTT. Residues: CASSATSGTDTQYF. The rearrangement joins TRBV9 to TRBJ2-3; 9 bases agree with TRBD2. The CDR3 covers 14 residues. Trimming at V came to 5 bases and at J to 3 bases, leaving 4 bases not matched to a gene. In germline, CDR1 is SGDLS, CDR2 YYNGEE.

The J gene is TRBJ1-3, the V gene TRBV7-9; D ambiguous. V was shortened by 6 bases and J by 8 bases, with 17 bases between the two germline ends. The CDR3 loop spans 14 amino acids. Germline V gene sequence: CDR1 SEHNR, CDR2 FQNEAQ (reference sequence). The CDR3 here is CASSPRTPGDTIYF. The CDR3 region has the DNA TGTGCCAGCAGTCCCCGGACCCCGGGCGACACCATATATTTT.

This chain joins TRBV2 and TRBJ2-3; 11 bases match TRBD2. Germline V gene sequence: CDR1 SNHLY, CDR2 FYNNEI. CDR3 length: 14 amino acids. The V gene end was trimmed by 3 bases and the J gene end by 4 bases; junction bases not matched to a gene: 0. The CDR3 region is CASSETSGADTQYF. In DNA, the CDR3 is TGTGCCAGCAGTGAGACTAGCGGGGCAGATACGCAGTATTTT.

The gene calls are TRBV5-4 and TRBJ1-4, with TRBD1 as a possible D gene (5 bases). Germline V gene lookup returns CDR1 SGHNT and CDR2 YYREEE (reference sequence). The CDR3 covers 13 residues. V was shortened by 4 bases and J by 7 bases, with 11 bases between the two germline ends. CDR3 region: CASSLRGAEKLFF. The DNA of the CDR3 is TGTGCCAGCAGCCTCCGGGGCGCTGAAAAACTGTTTTTT.

The J gene is TRBJ2-5, the V gene TRBV7-2, with TRBD2 identical over 7 bases. V lost 5 bases and J lost 3; bases outside the gene matches: 6. This CDR3 is built from 14 residues. Germline-derived CDR1 and CDR2 are SGHTA and FQGNSA. The CDR3 DNA reads TGTGCCAGCAGCACCGGGCTAGCGGAAGAGACCCAGTACTTC. It codes for CASSTGLAEETQYF.

The chain employs TRBV19 and TRBJ1-5, with 9 bases aligning to TRBD1. The CDR3 has 17 residues. Looked up from germline, CDR1 is LNHDA and CDR2 is SQIVND (reference sequence). V was pared by 1 base and J by 2 bases, with 6 bases of the junction left unmatched. CDR3 loop: CASSIGEGQGGNQPQHF. For the CDR3, the DNA is TGTGCCAGTAGTATAGGGGAGGGACAGGGAGGCAATCAGCCCCAGCATTTT.

V is TRBV7-2 and J is TRBJ1-2; TRBD1 matches 7 bases. The ends lost 5 bases at V and 4 bases at J; junction bases unmatched: 4. Looked up from germline, CDR1 is SGHTA and CDR2 is FQGNSA. This CDR3 comprises 13 residues. Here the CDR3 reads CASSGRQGYGYTF. The DNA of the CDR3 is TGTGCCAGCAGCGGTAGACAGGGCTATGGCTACACCTTC.